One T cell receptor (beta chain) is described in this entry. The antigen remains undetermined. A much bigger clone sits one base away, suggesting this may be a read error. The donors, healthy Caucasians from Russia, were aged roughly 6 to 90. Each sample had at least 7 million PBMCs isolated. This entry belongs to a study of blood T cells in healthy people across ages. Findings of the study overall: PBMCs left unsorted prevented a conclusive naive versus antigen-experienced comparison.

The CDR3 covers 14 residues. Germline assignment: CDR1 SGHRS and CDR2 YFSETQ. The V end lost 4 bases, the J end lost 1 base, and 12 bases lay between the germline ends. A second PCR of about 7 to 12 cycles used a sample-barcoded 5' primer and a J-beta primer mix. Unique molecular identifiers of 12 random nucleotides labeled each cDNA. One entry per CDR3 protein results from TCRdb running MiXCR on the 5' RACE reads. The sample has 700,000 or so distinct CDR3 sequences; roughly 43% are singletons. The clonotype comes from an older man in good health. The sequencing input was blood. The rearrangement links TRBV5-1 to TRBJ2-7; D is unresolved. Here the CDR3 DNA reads TGCGCCAGCAGCGACTCTCTGGGGTCCTACGAGCAGTACTTC. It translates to CASSDSLGSYEQYF. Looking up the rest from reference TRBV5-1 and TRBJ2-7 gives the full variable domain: KAGVTQTPRYLIKTRGQQVTLSCSPISGHRSVSWYQQTPGQGLQFLFEYFSETQRNKGNFPGRFSGRQFSNSRSEMNVSTLELGDSALYLCASSDSLGSYEQYFGPGTRLTVT.